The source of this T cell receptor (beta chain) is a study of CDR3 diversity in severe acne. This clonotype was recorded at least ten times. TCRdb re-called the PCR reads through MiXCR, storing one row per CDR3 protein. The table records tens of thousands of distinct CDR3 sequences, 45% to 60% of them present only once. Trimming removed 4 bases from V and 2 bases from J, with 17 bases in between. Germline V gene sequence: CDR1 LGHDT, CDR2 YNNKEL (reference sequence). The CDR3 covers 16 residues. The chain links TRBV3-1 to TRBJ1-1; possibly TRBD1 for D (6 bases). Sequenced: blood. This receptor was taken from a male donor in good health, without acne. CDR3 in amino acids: CASSLLTAQGNTEAFF. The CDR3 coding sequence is TGTGCCAGCAGCCTCCTTACCGCACAGGGTAACACTGAAGCTTTCTTT.